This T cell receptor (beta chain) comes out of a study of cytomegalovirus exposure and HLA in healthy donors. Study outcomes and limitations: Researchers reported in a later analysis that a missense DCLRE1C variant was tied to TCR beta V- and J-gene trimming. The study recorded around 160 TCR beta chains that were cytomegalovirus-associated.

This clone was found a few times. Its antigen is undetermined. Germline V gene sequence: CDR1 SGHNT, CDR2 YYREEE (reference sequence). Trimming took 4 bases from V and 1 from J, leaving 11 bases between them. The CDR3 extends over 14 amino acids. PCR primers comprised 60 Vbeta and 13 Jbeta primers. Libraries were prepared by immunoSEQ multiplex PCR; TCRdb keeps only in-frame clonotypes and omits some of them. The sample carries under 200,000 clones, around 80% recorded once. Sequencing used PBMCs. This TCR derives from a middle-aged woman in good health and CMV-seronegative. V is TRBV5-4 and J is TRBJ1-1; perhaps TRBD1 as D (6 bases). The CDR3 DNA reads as TGTGCCAGCAGCCTGGGGGGCCCGAACACTGAAGCTTTCTTT. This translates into CASSLGGPNTEAFF.